This TCR beta chain was observed in a study of T-cell memory formation after mild COVID-19. General observations from the study: Among contracting clones, CD4+ were mainly CM/EM and CD8+ enriched in EMRA. Pre-infection memory already had some responding clones, implying cross-reactive memory joined.

CDR1 SGHRS and CDR2 YFSETQ come from the germline V gene. The CDR3 is made up of 16 amino acids. V lost 2 bases, J lost 6 bases, and 11 bases stayed unmatched. TCRdb redid the calling of the 5' RACE reads with MiXCR, one entry per CDR3 protein. The data contain about 260,000 distinct CDR3 sequences, around 15% of them seen just once; the ten biggest clones take up 22%. A note on this clonotype: Its target is not known.

The origin of this receptor is a man aged 18 to 35 who had mild COVID-19 (a few samples of this study predate the infection). Cell type and time point are not known. The sequenced sample consisted of PBMCs or a T cell subset sorted from them (not recorded which). The chain is built from TRBV5-1 and TRBJ2-1, with TRBD2 matching 7 bases. CDR3 amino acids: CASSFGGGPHGNEQFF. CDR3 nucleotide sequence: TGCGCCAGCAGCTTTGGCGGGGGTCCCCACGGCAATGAGCAGTTCTTC.